These 23 T cell receptor beta chains were sequenced from one sample in a study of blood T cell repertoires in COVID-19. Clones were read by immunoSEQ multiplex PCR, and TCRdb kept only the in-frame ones, dropping some. The sample has around 100,000 clones, about nine tenths seen once. The sample taken for sequencing was peripheral blood. The receptors come from a man in his sixties with COVID-19, enrolled during active disease.

The J gene is TRBJ2-7, the V gene TRBV9, with D hard to call. Germline assignment: CDR1 SGDLS and CDR2 YYNGEE. CDR3 length: 14 residues. The germline V and J ends were trimmed by 0 bases and 3 bases, with 10 bases remaining between them. CDR3 residues: CASSVDQENYEQYF. The CDR3 DNA reads TGTGCCAGCAGCGTAGATCAGGAAAACTACGAGCAGTACTTC. Based on the CDR3 plus reference TRBV9 and TRBJ2-7, the full variable domain is DSGVTQTPKHLITATGQRVTLRCSPRSGDLSVYWYQQSLDQGLQFLIQYYNGEERAKGNILERFSAQQFPDLHSELNLSSLELGDSALYFCASSVDQENYEQYFGPGTRLTVT.

The chain uses TRBV19 and TRBJ2-1, with 7 bases that match TRBD1. The CDR3 consists of 14 residues. V lost 9 bases to trimming and J lost 5 bases; unmatched junction nucleotides: 10. Germline lookup yields CDR1 LNHDA and CDR2 SQIVND (reference sequence). This chain's CDR3 is CASTRTGMNNEQFF. As DNA, the CDR3 is TGTGCCAGCACACGGACAGGAATGAACAATGAGCAGTTCTTC.

This rearrangement joins TRBV6-2 or TRBV6-3 to TRBJ2-5, with D possibly being TRBD2 (6 bases). The V end was cut by 0 bases, the J end by 5 bases, with 13 bases between. Germline-derived CDR1 and CDR2 are MNHEY and SVGEGT. This CDR3 region has 15 residues. CDR3 protein: CASSYSTGDVETQYF. CDR3 bases: TGTGCCAGCAGTTACTCGACGGGGGATGTGGAGACCCAGTACTTC.

V is TRBV19 and J is TRBJ2-1, with D possibly being TRBD2 (5 bases). This CDR3 region has 12 residues. Germline V lookup: CDR1 LNHDA, CDR2 SQIVND (reference sequence). The V and J ends lost 10 bases and 2 bases respectively, with 9 bases between them. The chain's CDR3 is CAIRGPYNEQFF. CDR3 sequence (DNA): TGTGCCATCCGAGGGCCCTACAATGAGCAGTTCTTC.

The CDR3 region has the DNA TGTGCCAGCAGCTCCGCCGGGGGATCCTACAATGAGCAGTTCTTC. Translated, it gives CASSSAGGSYNEQFF. V and J are TRBV7-2 and TRBJ2-1; D possibly corresponds to TRBD2 (6 bases). From germline, CDR1 is SGHTA and CDR2 FQGNSA. The CDR3 totals 15 residues. Trimming took off 4 bases at V and 1 base at J, with 11 bases between the two ends.

The V and J genes are TRBV24-1 and TRBJ1-2; D is ambiguous. This CDR3 comprises 14 residues. The germline gives CDR1 KGHDR, CDR2 SFDVKD. The V end lost 0 bases, the J end lost 4 bases, and 8 bases lay between the germline ends. CDR3 in DNA: TGTGCCACCAGTGATTTGCGTACGGGCTATGGCTACACCTTC. This translates into CATSDLRTGYGYTF.

The chain carries TRBV15 and TRBJ1-5; D is undetermined. V gave up 0 bases and J gave up 5 bases, with 17 bases separating them. This CDR3 is built from 17 residues. Germline CDR1 LNHNV, CDR2 YYDKDF (reference sequence). In DNA, the CDR3 is TGTGCCACCAGCAGAGATCTGTTAGCCGGGGTAGATCAGCCCCAGCATTTT. Protein product: CATSRDLLAGVDQPQHF.

The rearrangement joins TRBV10-2 to TRBJ1-1; D remains ambiguous. Trimming left V 0 bases short and J 3 bases short, with 11 bases between. CDR1 WSHSY and CDR2 SAAADI come from the germline V gene. This CDR3 is built from 15 residues. The DNA for the CDR3 is TGCGCCAGCAGTGAGTCGGACGGGAGGTACACTGAAGCTTTCTTT. This translates into CASSESDGRYTEAFF.

V gene TRBV29-1 combines with J gene TRBJ1-2, with 7 positions matching TRBD1. The trim removed 0 bases at V and 5 bases at J, leaving 9 bases unmatched. CDR3 length: 15 amino acids. Germline CDR1 reads SQVTM; CDR2 reads ANQGSEA. The CDR3 region is CSVEDGTALYYGYTF. CDR3 sequence (DNA): TGCAGCGTTGAAGACGGGACAGCACTCTATTATGGCTACACCTTC.

The genes are TRBV27 and TRBJ2-1; 7 nucleotides agree with TRBD1. Per germline, CDR1 MNHEY and CDR2 SMNVEV (reference sequence). The CDR3 length is 14 residues. J gave up 5 bases and V 2 bases, and 3 bases lay outside the gene matches. CDR3 sequence reads: CASSLGGQNNEQFF. The CDR3 DNA sequence: TGTGCCAGCAGTTTAGGGGGACAGAACAATGAGCAGTTCTTC.

This chain joins TRBV28 and TRBJ1-6; 9 bases fit TRBD1. This CDR3 has 16 amino acids. CDR1 and CDR2 (germline): MDHEN, SYDVKM. Trimming at V came to 3 bases and at J to 5 bases, leaving 5 bases not matched to a gene. DNA for the CDR3: TGTGCCAGCAGTTTCACGACAGGGGGAGATAATTCACCCCTCCACTTT. It encodes CASSFTTGGDNSPLHF.

J is TRBJ1-5 and V is TRBV11-2; D is ambiguous. Germline V gene sequence: CDR1 SGHAT, CDR2 FQNNGV. The CDR3 has 13 amino acids. V lost 5 bases and J lost 4, with 9 bases in between. This CDR3 is CASSTTGNQPQHF. The CDR3 DNA sequence: TGTGCCAGCAGCACAACGGGTAATCAGCCCCAGCATTTT.

The chain uses TRBV28 and TRBJ2-7; 11 bases align to TRBD2. The germline V gene has CDR1 MDHEN and CDR2 SYDVKM. This CDR3 comprises 15 residues. The ends lost 6 bases at V and 1 base at J; junction bases unmatched: 5. The chain's CDR3 is CASSVAGGKSYEQYF. DNA of the CDR3: TGTGCCAGCAGCGTAGCGGGGGGGAAGTCCTACGAGCAGTACTTC.

V is TRBV7-6 and J is TRBJ2-7, with D unclear. The CDR3 consists of 12 residues. Looked up from germline, CDR1 is SGHVS and CDR2 is FNYEAQ. V was trimmed by 4 bases and J by 1 base, leaving 5 bases between them. This CDR3 is CASSSRSYEQYF. DNA of the CDR3: TGTGCCAGCAGCTCCAGATCCTACGAGCAGTACTTC.

A note on this clone: Other DNA sequences from this sample encode an identical CDR3 as well. The chain carries TRBV6-5 and TRBJ1-3, with TRBD1 as a possible D gene (5 bases). Trimming stripped 5 bases from V and 0 bases from J, with 11 bases between. Per germline, CDR1 MNHEY and CDR2 SVGAGI. The CDR3 sequence is 15 residues long. This CDR3 reads CASSPRTSSGNTIYF. CDR3 bases: TGTGCCAGCAGTCCGAGGACAAGCTCTGGAAACACCATATATTTT.

This chain joins TRBV14 and TRBJ2-7, with D perhaps TRBD1 (5 bases). CDR3 length: 15 amino acids. Trimming pared 0 bases from V and 0 bases from J, leaving 9 bases between. Germline assignment: CDR1 SGHDN and CDR2 FVKESK. Here the CDR3 reads CASSQDQDTSYEQYF. The CDR3 coding sequence is TGTGCCAGCAGCCAAGATCAGGACACCTCCTACGAGCAGTACTTC. The full variable domain, completed using reference TRBV14 and TRBJ2-7, is EAGVTQFPSHSVIEKGQTVTLRCDPISGHDNLYWYRRVMGKEIKFLLHFVKESKQDESGMPNNRFLAERTGGTYSTLKVQPAELEDSGVYFCASSQDQDTSYEQYFGPGTRLTVT.

The rearrangement uses TRBV3-1 (or the pseudogene TRBV3-2) and TRBJ1-1; D uncertain. CDR3 length: 13 residues. The germline V gene has CDR1 LGHDT and CDR2 YNNKEL (reference sequence). V lost 4 bases and J 4 bases, leaving 10 bases between the germline ends. In DNA, the CDR3 is TGTGCCAGCAGCCCGAGGACTAGCACTGAAGCTTTCTTT. This encodes CASSPRTSTEAFF.

The chain couples TRBV2 to TRBJ2-1; maybe TRBD1 (6 bases). Trimming shortened V by 8 bases and J by 4 bases, and 18 bases separated the two germline ends. The length of the CDR3 is 15 residues. Germline loops: CDR1 SNHLY, CDR2 FYNNEI. CDR3 protein: CASALVGGVYNEQFF. The CDR3 nucleotides read TGTGCCAGCGCATTGGTTGGGGGCGTATACAATGAGCAGTTCTTC.

The chain links TRBV12-5 to TRBJ1-1, with TRBD1 as a possible D gene (6 bases). The V gene lost 0 bases and the J gene lost 2 bases, with 10 bases spanning the gap. The CDR3 consists of 15 residues. The germline V gene has CDR1 LGHNT and CDR2 FRNRAP. This CDR3 reads CASGLVFRGNTEAFF. The CDR3 DNA sequence: TGTGCTAGTGGTTTGGTCTTCAGGGGTAACACTGAAGCTTTCTTT.

The rearrangement joins TRBV28 to TRBJ1-5, with D possibly being TRBD1 (6 bases). The CDR3 runs 14 residues. Trimming removed 5 bases at V and 3 bases at J, with 11 bases between. Germline CDR1 reads MDHEN; CDR2 reads SYDVKM. DNA of the CDR3: TGTGCCAGCAGTGGTACAGGGCCCAATCAGCCCCAGCATTTT. Translated, it gives CASSGTGPNQPQHF.

In this sample, this clone turned up once. This chain links TRBV6-1 with TRBJ1-6; TRBD1 agrees at 9 bases. Germline assignment: CDR1 MNHNS and CDR2 SASEGT. Losses at the gene ends were 5 bases for V and 7 bases for J; bases not matched to a gene: 3. The CDR3 is 14 amino acids. CDR3 nucleotide sequence: TGTGCCAGCAGTACGGACAGGGGCAATTCACCCCTCCACTTT. This sequence encodes CASSTDRGNSPLHF.

CDR3 region: CASSAGTVGNTIYF. CDR3 DNA: TGTGCCAGCAGCGCAGGGACAGTCGGAAACACCATATATTTT. V and J are TRBV7-3 and TRBJ1-3, with 7 bases aligning to TRBD1. Germline lookup yields CDR1 SGHTA and CDR2 FQGTGA. CDR3 length: 14 amino acids. With 5 bases clipped from V and 4 bases from J, the junction kept 5 bases outside the gene matches.

The genes are TRBV4-1 and TRBJ2-2; D remains ambiguous. The CDR3 runs 16 residues. V was cut by 1 base and J by 3 bases, with 12 bases left in between. Looked up from germline, CDR1 is MGHRA and CDR2 is YSYEKL. The CDR3 DNA follows: TGCGCCAGCAGCCAAGGGGCTCCTGTCGACACCGGGGAGCTGTTTTTT. It is translated as CASSQGAPVDTGELFF.